This TCR beta chain was retrieved from a study of cytomegalovirus exposure and HLA in healthy donors. Study-level results: Reportedly, a later analysis found an Asian-associated ancestry cluster had fewer N-insertions than the roughly 700-donor mean.

The primer mix had 60 Vbeta and 13 Jbeta primers. Clones were read by immunoSEQ multiplex PCR, and TCRdb kept only the in-frame ones, dropping some. The repertoire holds some 200,000 clones, with approximately 85% as singletons. Concerning this clone: Its antigen is unknown.

Per the germline V gene, CDR1 is SGHDT and CDR2 is YYEEEE. This CDR3 comprises 14 residues. The V end was cut by 4 bases, the J end by 4 bases, with 14 bases between. Specimen: PBMCs. This chain joins TRBV5-6 and TRBJ1-1; D ambiguous. The sequence was collected from a girl aged 5 to 17 in good health and CMV-seropositive. The DNA for the CDR3 is TGTGCCAGCAGCGGGCTGGGGAGCTCCACTGAAGCTTTCTTT. Amino acid sequence: CASSGLGSSTEAFF.